This T cell receptor (beta chain) emerged from a study of cytomegalovirus exposure and HLA in healthy donors. As for the study in general: It was reported in a later analysis that the approximately 110 validation repertoires used the same platform as the approximately 650 first-cohort repertoires. Study findings and constraints: TCR beta chains numbering some 160 were designated cytomegalovirus-associated. Cytomegalovirus status was reportedly diagnosed by the classifier with high specificity and sensitivity.

Using immunoSEQ multiplex PCR, the repertoire was profiled, and TCRdb retains in-frame clones only, with some absent. The sample yields 100,000 to 150,000 clones, 89% seen once. Germline CDR1 and CDR2: SGDLS and YYNGEE. The CDR3 loop spans 15 amino acids. Trimming took off 0 bases at V and 5 bases at J, with 14 bases between the two ends. Notes on this clone: What it binds is not known.

V usage is TRBV9 and J usage is TRBJ1-1, with unresolved D. The TCR sequence derives from a young woman in good health and CMV-seronegative. The specimen sequenced was PBMCs. CDR3 nucleotides: TGTGCCAGCAGCGTAGCTGACCGGGGAGGGACTGAAGCTTTCTTT. Residues: CASSVADRGGTEAFF.